A single sample gave rise to the 4 T cell receptor beta chains below, sequenced in a study of vaccination and CD4 T cells after COVID-19. Their cognate antigens are unknown. Sequenced with the Oncomine TCR Beta short-read assay was DNA taken from cultured CD4+ T cells. TCRdb re-derived calls from the PCR reads in MiXCR, one entry per CDR3 protein. The data hold around 12,000 distinct CDR3 sequences, with 36% observed a single time. Treatment described: roughly nine-day PBMC culture with coronavirus spike peptide pools or control peptides (ViraFEST assay). Specimen: cultured CD4+ T cells from blood. These TCRs come from a human donor with COVID-19.

The chain couples TRBV5-4 to TRBJ2-5; D gene unclear. The CDR3 is 16 residues long. From germline, CDR1 is SGHNT and CDR2 YYREEE (reference sequence). The V gene lost 4 bases and the J gene lost 4 bases, with 20 bases spanning the gap. The DNA of the CDR3 is TGTGCCAGCAGCCCGGGCCCCCCAAATCGGCGAGAGACCCAGTACTTC. It specifies CASSPGPPNRRETQYF.

This rearrangement joins TRBV6-2 or TRBV6-3 to TRBJ2-2; TRBD2 matches 12 bases. The CDR3 runs to 17 residues. V trimming: 2 bases; J trimming: 5 bases; junction bases outside the gene matches: 6. Germline V gene sequence: CDR1 MNHEY, CDR2 SVGEGT. The CDR3 spells CASSYLAGGPRTGELFF. For the CDR3, the DNA is TGTGCCAGCAGTTACCTAGCGGGGGGGCCTCGGACCGGGGAGCTGTTTTTT.

The V gene is TRBV7-3, the J gene TRBJ2-3; 11 nucleotides agree with TRBD2. The trim removed 1 base at V and 5 bases at J, leaving 17 bases unmatched. Germline lookup yields CDR1 SGHTA and CDR2 FQGTGA. This CDR3 comprises 20 residues. In DNA form, the CDR3 reads TGTGCCAGCAGCTTAATGGGCATCGGTCCCTTAGCGGGGGGGCAAGATACGCAGTATTTT. Amino acids: CASSLMGIGPLAGGQDTQYF.

The rearrangement uses TRBV6-1 and TRBJ1-1; D is possibly TRBD1 (6 bases). V lost 7 bases and J 11 bases, leaving 17 bases between the germline ends. Germline V gene sequence: CDR1 MNHNS, CDR2 SASEGT. The CDR3 totals 12 residues. The CDR3 coding sequence is TGTGCCAGCACCTTGGTCAGGGGTTTTGCTTTCTTT. Residues: CASTLVRGFAFF.